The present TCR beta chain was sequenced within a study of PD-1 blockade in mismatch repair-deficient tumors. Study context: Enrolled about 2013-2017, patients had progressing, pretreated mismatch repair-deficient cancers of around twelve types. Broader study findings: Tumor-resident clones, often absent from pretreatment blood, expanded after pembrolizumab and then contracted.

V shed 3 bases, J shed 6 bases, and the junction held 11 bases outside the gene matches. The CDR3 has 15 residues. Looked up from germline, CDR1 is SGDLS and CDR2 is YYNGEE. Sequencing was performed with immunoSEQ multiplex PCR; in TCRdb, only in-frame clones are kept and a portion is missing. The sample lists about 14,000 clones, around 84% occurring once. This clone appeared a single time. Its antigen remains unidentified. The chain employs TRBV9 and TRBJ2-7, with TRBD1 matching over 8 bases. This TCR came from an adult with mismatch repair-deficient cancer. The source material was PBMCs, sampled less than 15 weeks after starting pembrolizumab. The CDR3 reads CASSGVQGARAEQYF. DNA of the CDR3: TGTGCCAGCAGCGGAGTCCAGGGGGCGCGAGCCGAGCAGTACTTC.